These T cell receptor beta chains were read from a single sample in a study of OX40 agonist ivuxolimab in advanced cancers. The data were produced by immunoSEQ multiplex PCR, yet TCRdb's version contains in-frame clones alone and is incomplete. The sample lists fewer than 40,000 clones; more than 60% were seen once. Specimen: CD4+ or CD8+ T cells sorted from blood, collected in a trial of the OX40 agonist ivuxolimab. These TCRs come from an adult with an advanced solid tumor such as melanoma, head and neck, liver or kidney cancer. Each CDR3 is given with its conserved first and last residue. A D gene is named only where the DNA matches it firmly. Size values are once, few and many counts, or a class for expanded clones, and some rows have none.

J gene	D gene	V gene	clone size	CDR3 DNA	CDR3 protein
TRBJ2-5	-	TRBV18	-	TGTGCCAGCTCACCACCCCACCTACGGGAGACCCAGTACTTC	CASSPPHLRETQYF
TRBJ1-2	-	TRBV11-2	-	TGTGCCAGCAGCTTAGGTACACCCAACTATGGCTACACCTTC	CASSLGTPNYGYTF
TRBJ2-1	TRBD2	TRBV11-2	-	TGTGCCAGCAGCTTCGGGTTACTAGCGGGAGGTATTGAGCAGTTCTTC	CASSFGLLAGGIEQFF
TRBJ1-2	-	TRBV18	-	TGTGCCAGCTCACCACAAAACAGTAACTATGGCTACACCTTC	CASSPQNSNYGYTF
TRBJ1-2	-	TRBV4-1	-	TGCGCCAGCAGCCAAGACAGGGCCAACTATGGCTACACCTTC	CASSQDRANYGYTF
TRBJ1-4	-	TRBV28	-	TGTGCCAGCAGTTTATCAGGCGCAACTAATGAAAAACTGTTTTTT	CASSLSGATNEKLFF
TRBJ2-7	TRBD1	TRBV2	-	TGTGCCAGCCGACAGGGACCCCACGAGCAGTACTTC	CASRQGPHEQYF
TRBJ2-4	-	TRBV10-1	-	TGCGCCAGCAGTGAGATCCAGGGGAGTTCAGTCCTGTACTTC	CASSEIQGSSVLYF
TRBJ1-2	TRBD1	TRBV2	once	TGTGCCAGCAGCCGCGAACAGGGGGCGAATTATGGCTACACCTTC	CASSREQGANYGYTF
TRBJ1-1	-	TRBV6-1	few	TGTGCCAGCAGTGAAAGTGGGATCACTGAAGCTTTCTTT	CASSESGITEAFF
TRBJ2-2	-	TRBV4-1	-	TGCGCCAGCAGCCAACACGGGAGTGGCACCGGGGAGCTGTTTTTT	CASSQHGSGTGELFF
TRBJ2-1	-	TRBV18	-	TGTGCCAGCTCACCACTACAGGGCTACAATGAGCAGTTCTTC	CASSPLQGYNEQFF
TRBJ2-3	-	TRBV20-1	-	TGCAGTGCTACCACAGATACGCAGTATTTT	CSATTDTQYF
TRBJ2-1	-	TRBV5-4	-	TGTGCCAGCAGCCCAACTAGGTCCCCGAGCTCCTACAATGAGCAGTTCTTC	CASSPTRSPSSYNEQFF
TRBJ2-1	TRBD2	TRBV2	once	TGTGCCAGCAGTGTGGTACTAGCGGGAGGTGAGCAGTTCTTC	CASSVVLAGGEQFF
TRBJ2-7	-	TRBV7-9	-	TGTGCCAGCAGCCCTATGGGTGGGATGACCTACGAGCAGTACTTC	CASSPMGGMTYEQYF
TRBJ1-4	-	TRBV18	once	TGTGCCAGCTCACGAAATAATGAAAAACTGTTTTTT	CASSRNNEKLFF
TRBJ2-4	TRBD1	TRBV27	-	TGTGCCAGCAGTACGGACAGGGGGCCCAAAAACATTCAGTACTTC	CASSTDRGPKNIQYF
TRBJ2-1	-	TRBV27	-	TGTGCCAGCAGTGGGGCCCTAGCGGAGGGGGGTGAGCAGTTCTTC	CASSGALAEGGEQFF
TRBJ1-6	-	TRBV5-1	-	TGCGCCAGCAGCTTGGACGGGGGAACGAATAATTCACCCCTCCACTTT	CASSLDGGTNNSPLHF
TRBJ1-1	-	TRBV5-1	few	TGCGCCAGCAGACTGACAGGGAACACTGAAGCTTTCTTT	CASRLTGNTEAFF
TRBJ1-2	TRBD1	TRBV5-6	few	TGTGCCACCCGGGACAGGGGTATGGGTGGCTACACCTTC	CATRDRGMGGYTF
TRBJ1-1	-	TRBV5-1	-	TGCGCCAGCAGCTTGGAATGGAACACTGAAGCTTTCTTT	CASSLEWNTEAFF
TRBJ2-1	-	TRBV29-1	-	TGCAGCGTTGTGGGAGGCGGTGAGAAGCAGTTCTTC	CSVVGGGEKQFF
TRBJ2-7	TRBD2	TRBV10-3	-	TGTGCCATCAGTGCCTCGGTCCTAGCGGGAATGAACGAGCAGTACTTC	CAISASVLAGMNEQYF
TRBJ2-3	TRBD2	TRBV7-3	once	TGTGCCAGCAGACAGAACCTAGCGGGAGGGGCAGATACGCAGTATTTT	CASRQNLAGGADTQYF
TRBJ2-7	TRBD2	TRBV28	-	TGTGCCAGCAGAGCGGGACTGGGGATCTACGAGCAGTACTTC	CASRAGLGIYEQYF
TRBJ1-1	-	TRBV29-1	few	TGCAGCGTTGATTGGGGTGGCACTGCCACTGAAGCTTTCTTT	CSVDWGGTATEAFF
TRBJ1-1	-	TRBV18	-	TGTGCCAGCTCACCACAGAACACTGAAGCTTTCTTT	CASSPQNTEAFF
TRBJ1-1	TRBD1	TRBV18	-	TGTGCCAGCTCACCACAGGGGGCACGGACTGAAGCTTTCTTT	CASSPQGARTEAFF
TRBJ2-2	TRBD2	TRBV7-2	-	TGTGCCAGCAGCTTAAAAATCTTTGCGGGAGGGTCCACCGGGGAGCTGTTTTTT	CASSLKIFAGGSTGELFF
TRBJ1-3	-	TRBV18	-	TGTGCCAGCTCACTCGGGACGAGAGGAAACACCATATATTTT	CASSLGTRGNTIYF
TRBJ1-4	TRBD1	TRBV7-2	-	TGTGCCAGCAGCATTAGGACAGGGGGTGGTGAAAAACTGTTTTTT	CASSIRTGGGEKLFF
TRBJ2-7	TRBD2	TRBV7-2	-	TGTGCCAGCAGCCCCGGGGGGCTAGCGGGTCCCTACGAGCAGTACTTC	CASSPGGLAGPYEQYF
TRBJ1-2	-	TRBV30	medium-sized	TGTGCTAGCCGAGGGGCGGGCGGCTACACCTTC	CASRGAGGYTF
TRBJ2-2	-	TRBV30	-	TGTGCCTGGCAAGAGGTAACCGGGGTCACCGGGGAGCTGTTTTTT	CAWQEVTGVTGELFF
TRBJ2-3	TRBD2	TRBV28	-	TGTGCCAGCAGTTTCAGGCTAGCGGGGGGCACAGATACGCAGTATTTT	CASSFRLAGGTDTQYF
TRBJ1-1	-	TRBV5-1	once	TGCGCCAGCAGCTTAGAGATGAACACTGAAGCTTTCTTT	CASSLEMNTEAFF
TRBJ1-1	-	TRBV27	-	TGTGCCAGCAGTTTGAGGCAGGTTAACACTGAAGCTTTCTTT	CASSLRQVNTEAFF
TRBJ2-6	-	TRBV7-3	-	TGTGCCAGCAGCTTAGGGATCTCTGGGGCCAACGTCCTGACTTTC	CASSLGISGANVLTF
TRBJ2-3	-	TRBV6-6	-	TGTGCCAGCAGTCCCCGGGGGTTGGGGACAGATACGCAGTATTTT	CASSPRGLGTDTQYF
TRBJ2-2	TRBD1	TRBV29-1	-	TGCAGCGTTGTAGGGGGCGCCTTGAACACCGGGGAGCTGTTTTTT	CSVVGGALNTGELFF
TRBJ1-5	TRBD1	TRBV27	-	TGTGCCAGCAGTTTAGAGGGGGCTGTTGGCAATCAGCCCCAGCATTTT	CASSLEGAVGNQPQHF
TRBJ2-2	TRBD1	TRBV10-3	-	TGTGCCATCAGTGACGACAGGGGGCGGGAGCTGTTTTTT	CAISDDRGRELFF
TRBJ1-1	-	TRBV30	-	TGTGCCTGGAGGCCGGGCCTTGAAGCTTTCTTT	CAWRPGLEAFF
TRBJ2-3	-	TRBV7-2	few	TGTGCCAGCAGCCCCTTGTTAGATACGCAGTATTTT	CASSPLLDTQYF
TRBJ2-3	TRBD1	TRBV2	-	TGTGCCAGCAGTCGGGACAGAAGCACAGATACGCAGTATTTT	CASSRDRSTDTQYF
TRBJ2-7	-	TRBV6-1	once	TGTGCCAGCAGGGTTCCCATGGGGGAGCAGTACTTC	CASRVPMGEQYF
TRBJ1-3	-	TRBV5-1	-	TGCGCCAGCAGCTCCCCGGACTCTGGAAACACCATATATTTT	CASSSPDSGNTIYF
TRBJ1-1	TRBD1	TRBV11-2	once	TGTGCCAGCAGCTTAAGGAGGGGGCAGGACACTGAAGCTTTCTTT	CASSLRRGQDTEAFF
TRBJ2-7	TRBD2	TRBV18	-	TGTGCCAGCTCACCCCAAATACTAGCGGGTGCAACCTACGAGCAGTACTTC	CASSPQILAGATYEQYF
TRBJ2-7	TRBD1	TRBV28	-	TGTGCCAGCAATCCCCGGGACAGGACGATCTACGAGCAGTACTTC	CASNPRDRTIYEQYF
TRBJ2-1	-	TRBV2	-	TGTGCCAGCAGTGAATGGACCTTCTCCTACAATGAGCAGTTCTTC	CASSEWTFSYNEQFF
TRBJ2-7	-	TRBV18	-	TGTGCCAGCTCACCCGGGACACGGGTAAGAGCGGTCGAGCAGTACTTC	CASSPGTRVRAVEQYF
TRBJ1-3	-	TRBV15	-	TGTGCCACCAGCAGAGACGTCAGCTCTGGAAACACCATATATTTT	CATSRDVSSGNTIYF
TRBJ1-1	-	TRBV6-5	few	TGTGCCAGCAGTTATACGGGGCGCGTGAACACTGAAGCTTTCTTT	CASSYTGRVNTEAFF
TRBJ2-3	TRBD2	TRBV9	-	TGTGCCAGCAGCGTCCTTTTGGGCGGGAGAACAGATACGCAGTATTTT	CASSVLLGGRTDTQYF
TRBJ2-2	TRBD2	TRBV7-2	few	TGTGCCAGCAGCTCCGATGGACTAGCGGGGGTCGGGGAGCTGTTTTTT	CASSSDGLAGVGELFF
TRBJ1-1	-	TRBV28	-	TGTGCCAGCAGTCCACTCGGGGGACCCACTGAAGCTTTCTTT	CASSPLGGPTEAFF